The rows below give T cell receptor beta chains drawn from one sample of a study of T cell changes during pregnancy in multiple sclerosis. The repertoire was sequenced with immunoSEQ multiplex PCR; TCRdb's copy has only in-frame clones and lacks some. Of tens of thousands of clones in the sample, roughly 93% were seen once. Specimen: peripheral blood, collected in the first trimester of pregnancy. The receptors here all came from a female donor with multiple sclerosis, enrolled in a pregnancy study. Both conserved end residues are part of each CDR3. The order of the fields is J gene, D gene, V gene, clone size, CDR3 DNA, CDR3 protein. The D gene is left open where the match is weak. Rows give clone size only sometimes, using once, few, many, or a class for an expanded clone.

J: TRBJ1-2; D: TRBD1; V: TRBV4-2; size: -; DNA: TGTGCCAGCAGCCCCCGGGACAGGGGGCAGGGCTATGGCTACACCTTC; CDR3: CASSPRDRGQGYGYTF
J: TRBJ2-5; D: TRBD2; V: TRBV5-5; size: -; DNA: TGTGCCAGCAGCTCCGGGACTAGCGGGGGCGGAGAGACCCAGTACTTC; CDR3: CASSSGTSGGGETQYF
J: TRBJ2-7; D: TRBD1; V: TRBV11-2; size: -; DNA: TGTGCCAGCAGCTTGGGACAGGGGGGCTACGAGCAGTACTTC; CDR3: CASSLGQGGYEQYF
J: TRBJ2-7; D: TRBD1; V: TRBV7-3; size: -; DNA: TGTGCCAGCAGCACCCAACAGGGGGGCGAGCAGTACTTC; CDR3: CASSTQQGGEQYF
J: TRBJ2-7; D: TRBD1; V: TRBV5-1; size: -; DNA: TGCGCCAGCAGCTCATCCGCAGGGGGCTACTACGAGCAGTACTTC; CDR3: CASSSSAGGYYEQYF
J: TRBJ1-5; D: -; V: TRBV5-1; size: once; DNA: TGCGCCAGCAGCTCATCGGGAGGCACGGAGCCCCAGCATTTT; CDR3: CASSSSGGTEPQHF
J: TRBJ1-2; D: -; V: TRBV5-5; size: -; DNA: TGTGCCAGCAGCTCCGTGGGGCTAGTCTATGGCTACACCTTC; CDR3: CASSSVGLVYGYTF
J: TRBJ1-5; D: -; V: TRBV11-2; size: once; DNA: TGTGCCAGCAGCTTAGGGACGGGAAGAAATCAGCCCCAGCATTTT; CDR3: CASSLGTGRNQPQHF
J: TRBJ2-3; D: TRBD1; V: TRBV7-8; size: -; DNA: TGTGCCAGCAGCCGAGACAGGGTGGTAGATACGCAGTATTTT; CDR3: CASSRDRVVDTQYF
J: TRBJ2-3; D: TRBD1; V: TRBV11-2; size: -; DNA: TGTGCCAGCAGCTTGTGGACAGGGGACACAGATACGCAGTATTTT; CDR3: CASSLWTGDTDTQYF
J: TRBJ2-3; D: -; V: TRBV10-3; size: -; DNA: TGTGCCATCAGTGAGGAAGGGGGAGGGCCCCACCCCCGAGGTACGCAGTATTTT; CDR3: CAISEEGGGPHPRGTQYF
J: TRBJ1-4; D: -; V: TRBV7-9; size: -; DNA: TGTGCCAGCAGCACACCCCAGGGAAGGGAAAAACTGTTTTTT; CDR3: CASSTPQGREKLFF
J: TRBJ2-3; D: TRBD2; V: TRBV30; size: -; DNA: TGTGCCTGGAGCGAAGGGACTAGGGGGGCAGATACGCAGTATTTT; CDR3: CAWSEGTRGADTQYF
J: TRBJ1-2; D: -; V: TRBV5-5; size: few; DNA: TGTGCCAGCAGCCCCGAGGTTACGGGCTACACCTTC; CDR3: CASSPEVTGYTF
J: TRBJ2-7; D: -; V: TRBV7-2; size: -; DNA: TGTGCCAGCAGCTTTAGCCTCCTCAACGAGCAGTACTTC; CDR3: CASSFSLLNEQYF
J: TRBJ2-2; D: -; V: TRBV7-9; size: -; DNA: TGTGCCACCGTACGGATCCAGCGTAGTTCAACCGGGGAGCTGTTTTTT; CDR3: CATVRIQRSSTGELFF
J: TRBJ2-3; D: -; V: TRBV9; size: -; DNA: TGTGCCAGCAGCGTAGAGAACGGGATGACAGATACGCAGTATTTT; CDR3: CASSVENGMTDTQYF
J: TRBJ2-7; D: -; V: TRBV19; size: -; DNA: TGTGCCAGTATCGACATCCACTCCTACGAGCAGTACTTC; CDR3: CASIDIHSYEQYF
J: TRBJ2-3; D: -; V: TRBV7-2; size: -; DNA: TGTGCCAGCAGCTTGCTAGACCATACGCAGTATTTT; CDR3: CASSLLDHTQYF
J: TRBJ2-1; D: TRBD2; V: TRBV28; size: -; DNA: TGTGCCAGCAGTTTAGCGGGAGGGGTTGATGAGCAGTTCTTC; CDR3: CASSLAGGVDEQFF
J: TRBJ1-1; D: TRBD1; V: TRBV25-1; size: once; DNA: TGTGCCAGCGGCGAGGGGGCTGTGAACACTGAAGCTTTCTTT; CDR3: CASGEGAVNTEAFF
J: TRBJ2-1; D: -; V: TRBV9; size: once; DNA: TGTGCCAGCAGCGTAGAGGGTAGCGGATACAATGAGCAGTTCTTC; CDR3: CASSVEGSGYNEQFF
J: TRBJ2-3; D: -; V: TRBV7-9; size: -; DNA: TGTGCCAGCAGCGCCGGCGGACACACAGATACGCAGTATTTT; CDR3: CASSAGGHTDTQYF
J: TRBJ2-2; D: TRBD2; V: TRBV7-7; size: -; DNA: TGTGCCAGCAGCCGCGGGAGCTCGGGCACCGGGGAGCTGTTTTTT; CDR3: CASSRGSSGTGELFF
J: TRBJ2-2; D: TRBD1; V: TRBV7-9; size: -; DNA: TGTGCCAGCAGCTTACCACAGGGGGGATATACCGGGGAGCTGTTTTTT; CDR3: CASSLPQGGYTGELFF
J: TRBJ1-2; D: TRBD1; V: TRBV5-1; size: -; DNA: TGCGCCAGCAGCTTGACAGGGGACTATGGCTACACCTTC; CDR3: CASSLTGDYGYTF
J: TRBJ2-1; D: -; V: TRBV19; size: -; DNA: TGTGCCAGTAGTATAGGGTGGCGGACTGCTAAAAGGTTTAACAATGAGCAGTTCTTC; CDR3: CASSIGWRTAKRFNNEQFF
J: TRBJ1-5; D: -; V: TRBV2; size: -; DNA: TGTGCCAGCTCGACCCAGGGTGGAAATCGTCAGCCCCAGCATTTT; CDR3: CASSTQGGNRQPQHF
J: TRBJ1-5; D: -; V: TRBV2; size: once; DNA: TGTGCCAGCTCGCTCTACGGTGGCAATCAGCCCCAGCATTTT; CDR3: CASSLYGGNQPQHF